This T cell receptor (beta chain) was recorded in a study of shared clonotypes between healthy human individuals. Sequencing used immunoSEQ multiplex PCR; TCRdb keeps in-frame clones, though not all of them. The sample lists roughly 490,000 clones, 76% occurring once. This CDR3 spans 17 amino acids. The unsorted samples took roughly 100 million PBMCs to get genomic DNA. The study's findings and limits: Only blood was sampled; tissue repertoires likely differ.

This clone turned up a few times. Its matching antigen is unknown. This clonotype originated in a middle-aged woman in good health. Some clones in this sample may be carry-over from other donors' samples. Material for sequencing was PBMCs. The chain is built from TRBV1 and TRBJ2-1; TRBD1, the D gene given by the table, was not confirmed from the DNA. TRBV1 is termed a pseudogene. This chain's CDR3 is CTSSQVGAGRLDNEQFF. Here the CDR3 DNA reads TGCACCAGCAGCCAAGTTGGCGCAGGGCGTCTCGACAATGAGCAGTTCTTC.